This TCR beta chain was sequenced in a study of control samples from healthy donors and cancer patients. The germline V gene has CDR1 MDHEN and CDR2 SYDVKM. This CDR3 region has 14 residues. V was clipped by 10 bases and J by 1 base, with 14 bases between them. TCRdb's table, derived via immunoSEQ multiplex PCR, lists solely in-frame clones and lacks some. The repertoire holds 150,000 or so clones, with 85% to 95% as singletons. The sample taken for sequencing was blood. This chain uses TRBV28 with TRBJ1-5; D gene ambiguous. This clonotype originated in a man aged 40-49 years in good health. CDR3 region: CATVPILSNQPQHF. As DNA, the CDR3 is TGTGCCACCGTTCCGATTCTGAGCAATCAGCCCCAGCATTTT.